The source of this T cell receptor (beta chain) is a study of shared clonotypes between healthy human individuals. Study-wide findings and caveats: Estimated richness was generally greater in naive than memory subsets.

Remarks on this clone: No antigen is known for it.

The CDR3 contains 11 residues. CDR1 is DFQATT, CDR2 SNEGSKA, per germline (reference sequence). Trimming removed 5 bases at V and 7 bases at J, with 10 bases between. Libraries were prepared by immunoSEQ multiplex PCR; TCRdb keeps only in-frame clonotypes and omits some of them. In the table there are about 1.5 million clones, around 95% of which are singletons. The sequence was obtained from a man aged 30-40 years in good health. The chain combines TRBV20-1 with TRBJ2-3, with D possibly being TRBD2 (6 bases). Sequencing input: naive CD4+ T cells sorted from blood. The subset denotes: CD45RA+ positively selected. The CDR3 coding sequence is TGCAGTGCTTGGACTATACATACGCAGTATTTT. Translating gives CSAWTIHTQYF.